The clone carrying this T cell receptor (beta chain) was counted only a few times. Its antigen is unknown. The CDR3 consists of 15 residues. The germline V gene encodes CDR1 SGHRS and CDR2 YFSETQ. V lost 3 bases and J 3 bases, leaving 12 bases between the germline ends. Constant-segment-primed 5'RACE gave TCR alpha and TCR beta cDNA libraries with sample barcodes and UMIs. From the 5' RACE reads, TCRdb called clonotypes with MiXCR, one entry per CDR3 protein. Of hundreds of thousands of distinct CDR3 sequences listed, approximately 20% were seen once; the top ten hold approximately 12%. The data originate from a study of T-cell memory formation after mild COVID-19. Study-wide findings and caveats: CM and EM subsets held most contracting CD4+ clones; EMRA held CD8+ ones.

The source is an adult woman who had mild COVID-19 (a few samples of this study predate the infection). Cell type and time point are not known. Sequenced input: PBMCs or a T cell subset sorted from them (not recorded which). The chain uses TRBV5-1 and TRBJ2-2, with D possibly being TRBD1 or TRBD2 (6 bases each). CDR3 region: CASSSGGRDTGELFF. CDR3 coding DNA: TGCGCCAGCAGCTCTGGGGGGCGAGACACCGGGGAGCTGTTTTTT.